Detailed here is one T cell receptor (beta chain). Its cognate antigen is unknown. The data belong to a study of T cells expressing NK-cell markers. Study in general: Sorted CD3+CD56-NKG2C+, CD3+CD56+NKG2C- and CD3+CD56+NKG2C+ T cells were the source of the TCR beta repertoires.

The CDR3 extends over 12 amino acids. CDR1 SQVTM and CDR2 ANQGSEA come from the germline V gene. Findings and caveats of the study: HCMV specificity of expanded NKG2C+ T cell clones remained unclear. As a fraction of CD8+ T cells, dominant NKG2C+ clonotypes reached about 1.0-7.5% in over 5 donors.

The authors generated TCR beta cDNA through 5'RACE template switching with UMIs. TCRdb re-called the 5' RACE reads; one entry per CDR3 protein, DNA not given. This sample carries approximately 460,000 distinct CDR3 sequences, with under 7.5% going to the ten biggest clones. The rearrangement joins TRBV29-1 to TRBJ1-3. Sequences were obtained from blood T cells: a sorted CD56 or NKG2C T cell subset, CD4+ or CD8+ T cells, or bulk PBMC T cells (not recorded which). This receptor was taken from a woman between 18 and 69 years old in good health. CDR3 loop: CSVGESGNTIYF.